One and the same sample provided the 6 T cell receptor beta chains below, sequenced in a study of T cell clonotyping in hematopoietic cell transplantation. This table comes from immunoSEQ multiplex PCR, and its TCRdb copy is limited to in-frame clones, with some not included. The table lists 26,000 or so clones, approximately 86% of them singletons. The time point: recipient sample about 28 days before transplant, after cytoreduction. This specimen consisted of peripheral blood mononuclear cells, obtained before stem cell transplant. Every receptor here comes from a man aged 40-55 years with acute myeloid leukemia. Some clones in this sample may be carry-over from other donors' samples.

The J gene is TRBJ1-1, the V gene TRBV11-2; D perhaps matches TRBD1 (6 bases). V lost 0 bases to trimming and J lost 1 base, with 15 bases between them. CDR1 and CDR2 (germline): SGHAT, FQNNGV. This CDR3 is 17 amino acids long. The CDR3 nucleotides read TGTGCCAGCAGCTTAGATTCTCAGGGGTTCGCGAACACTGAAGCTTTCTTT. Residues: CASSLDSQGFANTEAFF.

V is TRBV2 and J is TRBJ1-4; possibly TRBD1 for D (5 bases). CDR1 SNHLY and CDR2 FYNNEI come from the germline V gene. CDR3 length: 14 amino acids. The V end lost 3 bases, the J end lost 2 bases, and 7 bases lay between the germline ends. CDR3 sequence: CASSDSGTNEKLFF. Here the CDR3 DNA reads TGTGCCAGCAGTGATTCAGGGACTAATGAAAAACTGTTTTTT.

This clone was detected once. V usage is TRBV11-3 and J usage is TRBJ2-3; no clear D. This CDR3 comprises 13 residues. The V end lost 1 base, the J end lost 6 bases, and 8 bases lay between the germline ends. Looked up from germline, CDR1 is SGHNT and CDR2 is YENEEA. The CDR3 loop is CASSLVGGDTQYF. DNA of the CDR3: TGTGCCAGCAGCTTAGTTGGTGGGGATACGCAGTATTTT.

The rearrangement links TRBV6-5 to TRBJ2-3; maybe TRBD2 (6 bases). V lost 6 bases to trimming and J lost 4 bases, with 17 bases between them. The germline V gene encodes CDR1 MNHEY and CDR2 SVGAGI. This CDR3 contains 15 residues. Here the CDR3 reads CASSLQSGEADTQYF. The CDR3 bases are TGTGCCAGCAGCCTACAGTCCGGGGAGGCAGATACGCAGTATTTT.

Here the CDR3 DNA reads TGTGCCATCAGTGATGGGAAGATCGGCCACGAGCAGTACTTC. Its translation is CAISDGKIGHEQYF. This sequence joins TRBV10-3 and TRBJ2-7; no clear D. Trimming left V 3 bases short and J 5 bases short, with 14 bases between. CDR3 size: 14 residues. CDR1 is ENHRY, CDR2 SYGVKD, per germline.

This clone has just one count. The chain is built from TRBV30 and TRBJ2-6; D is tentatively TRBD1 or TRBD2 (5 bases each). Germline V gives CDR1 GTSNPN, CDR2 SVGIG (reference sequence). CDR3 length: 15 residues. Trimming removed 5 bases from V and 3 bases from J, with 14 bases in between. The CDR3 coding sequence is TGTGCCTGGGGGGGTCACCTACTTGGGGCCAACGTCCTGACTTTC. Protein sequence: CAWGGHLLGANVLTF.